Listed below are T cell receptor beta chains from one sample, sequenced in a study of T cell repertoires in cytomegalovirus infection. These TCRs' antigens remain unknown. One entry per CDR3 protein results from TCRdb running MiXCR on the reads. This table has 300,000 or so distinct CDR3 sequences, approximately 25% appearing once. The material was cultured PBMCs, obtained from culture after CMV antigen stimulation. These receptors were collected from a human donor in good health (CMV status not recorded). Some clones in this sample may be carry-over from other donors' samples. Each CDR3 is given with its conserved first and last residue. A D gene is named only where the DNA matches it firmly. For some rows the clone size is stated as once, few or many, or as a class when expanded; others skip it.

clone_size: few; d_call: .; j_call: TRBJ2-1; v_call: TRBV12-5; cdr3_aa: CASGNDGKTYEQFF; cdr3_nt: TGTGCTAGTGGTAACGACGGGAAGACGTATGAGCAGTTCTTC
clone_size: .; d_call: .; j_call: TRBJ2-1; v_call: TRBV27; cdr3_aa: CASSLLQGTINEQFF; cdr3_nt: TGTGCCAGCAGTTTACTGCAGGGAACGATAAATGAGCAGTTCTTC
clone_size: .; d_call: .; j_call: TRBJ2-1; v_call: TRBV4-3; cdr3_aa: CANSQAFQRVGEDEQFF; cdr3_nt: TGCGCCAACAGCCAAGCGTTTCAGCGGGTGGGGGAGGATGAGCAGTTCTTC
clone_size: many; d_call: TRBD1; j_call: TRBJ1-2; v_call: TRBV7-2; cdr3_aa: CASSLAGGLGYTF; cdr3_nt: TGTGCCAGCAGCTTAGCAGGGGGCCTTGGCTACACCTTC
clone_size: few; d_call: .; j_call: TRBJ1-2; v_call: TRBV20-1; cdr3_aa: CSARAGSNYGYTF; cdr3_nt: TGCAGTGCTAGAGCGGGCAGTAACTATGGCTACACCTTC
clone_size: few; d_call: TRBD1; j_call: TRBJ2-5; v_call: TRBV6-5; cdr3_aa: CASSYSRTGVQETQYF; cdr3_nt: TGTGCCAGCAGTTACTCAAGGACAGGGGTACAAGAGACCCAGTACTTC
clone_size: .; d_call: .; j_call: TRBJ2-1; v_call: TRBV5-1; cdr3_aa: CASSLGLEGYNEQFF; cdr3_nt: TGCGCCAGCAGCTTGGGGCTCGAGGGTTACAATGAGCAGTTCTTC
clone_size: .; d_call: .; j_call: TRBJ1-3; v_call: TRBV5-6; cdr3_aa: CASSLVGVGSGNTIYF; cdr3_nt: TGTGCCAGCAGCTTGGTCGGGGTAGGATCCGGAAACACCATATATTTT
clone_size: .; d_call: .; j_call: TRBJ1-1; v_call: TRBV7-4; cdr3_aa: CASSRSTGNTEAFF; cdr3_nt: TGTGCCAGCAGTCGCTCGACAGGGAACACTGAAGCTTTCTTT
clone_size: .; d_call: TRBD1; j_call: TRBJ2-7; v_call: TRBV6-6; cdr3_aa: CASSYTPGQRFTGQYF; cdr3_nt: TGTGCCAGCAGTTACACGCCGGGACAGCGCTTCACCGGGCAGTACTTC
clone_size: many; d_call: TRBD2; j_call: TRBJ2-1; v_call: TRBV7-8; cdr3_aa: CASSFSRRGGPSPNEQFF; cdr3_nt: TGTGCCAGCAGTTTTAGTCGGCGCGGGGGGCCATCCCCCAATGAGCAGTTCTTC
clone_size: many; d_call: TRBD2; j_call: TRBJ2-5; v_call: TRBV7-2; cdr3_aa: CASSFGWEGSQWTQYF; cdr3_nt: TGTGCCAGCAGCTTCGGGTGGGAGGGCTCCCAATGGACCCAGTACTTC
clone_size: .; d_call: .; j_call: TRBJ1-1; v_call: TRBV20-1; cdr3_aa: CSTLSRVNTEAFF; cdr3_nt: TGCAGTACCCTTTCCAGGGTGAACACTGAAGCTTTCTTT
clone_size: .; d_call: TRBD1; j_call: TRBJ2-3; v_call: TRBV7-2; cdr3_aa: CASSYRDRADTQYF; cdr3_nt: TGTGCCAGCAGCTACCGGGACAGGGCAGATACGCAGTATTTT
clone_size: .; d_call: TRBD2; j_call: TRBJ2-1; v_call: TRBV19; cdr3_aa: CASRRTLGLAEDNEQFF; cdr3_nt: TGTGCCAGTAGGAGAACACTTGGACTAGCGGAAGACAATGAGCAGTTCTTC
clone_size: many; d_call: TRBD2; j_call: TRBJ2-3; v_call: TRBV29-1; cdr3_aa: CSVEDPGTSGSTDTQYF; cdr3_nt: TGCAGCGTTGAAGACCCCGGGACTAGCGGAAGCACAGATACGCAGTATTTT
clone_size: few; d_call: TRBD1; j_call: TRBJ1-6; v_call: TRBV7-9; cdr3_aa: CASSSPEEGAHSPLHF; cdr3_nt: TGTGCCAGCAGCTCGCCCGAGGAGGGGGCTCATTCACCCCTCCACTTT
clone_size: few; d_call: .; j_call: TRBJ2-3; v_call: TRBV20-1; cdr3_aa: CSARGSHTDTQYF; cdr3_nt: TGCAGTGCCAGGGGTTCACACACAGATACGCAGTATTTT
clone_size: few; d_call: TRBD1; j_call: TRBJ2-5; v_call: TRBV28; cdr3_aa: CASSSSWGDREEETQYF; cdr3_nt: TGTGCCAGCAGTTCCTCCTGGGGGGACAGGGAGGAAGAGACCCAGTACTTC
clone_size: .; d_call: TRBD2; j_call: TRBJ2-3; v_call: TRBV9; cdr3_aa: CASSVDLAGAKDTQYF; cdr3_nt: TGTGCCAGCAGCGTAGACCTGGCGGGAGCGAAAGATACGCAGTATTTT
clone_size: few; d_call: TRBD2; j_call: TRBJ2-3; v_call: TRBV4-3; cdr3_aa: CASSQDLLAGVLTDTQYF; cdr3_nt: TGCGCCAGCAGCCAAGATCTTTTAGCGGGAGTCTTGACAGATACGCAGTATTTT
clone_size: once; d_call: .; j_call: TRBJ2-2; v_call: TRBV5-6; cdr3_aa: CASSPTTVGTGELFF; cdr3_nt: TGTGCCAGCAGCCCGACCACAGTGGGCACCGGGGAGCTGTTTTTT
clone_size: few; d_call: TRBD2; j_call: TRBJ2-2; v_call: TRBV4-2; cdr3_aa: CASRTSGSAGELFF; cdr3_nt: TGTGCCAGCAGGACTAGCGGGAGTGCCGGGGAGCTGTTTTTT
clone_size: .; d_call: TRBD1; j_call: TRBJ1-3; v_call: TRBV20-1; cdr3_aa: CSAREGQGAFTIYF; cdr3_nt: TGCAGTGCTAGAGAGGGCCAGGGGGCTTTCACCATATATTTT
clone_size: .; d_call: .; j_call: TRBJ2-1; v_call: TRBV27; cdr3_aa: CASSLRGPSYNEQFF; cdr3_nt: TGTGCCAGCAGTTTACGCGGTCCCTCCTACAATGAGCAGTTCTTC
clone_size: few; d_call: .; j_call: TRBJ1-2; v_call: TRBV7-9; cdr3_aa: CASSMGRTNYGYTF; cdr3_nt: TGTGCCAGCAGCATGGGACGGACAAACTATGGCTACACCTTC
clone_size: few; d_call: .; j_call: TRBJ2-7; v_call: TRBV6-2/TRBV6-3; cdr3_aa: CASRTPTGFRTGSF; cdr3_nt: TGTGCCAGCAGAACCCCCACAGGGTTCAGAACGGGGAGCTTC
clone_size: .; d_call: TRBD1; j_call: TRBJ1-1; v_call: TRBV5-1; cdr3_aa: CASGTGVNTEAFF; cdr3_nt: TGCGCCAGCGGGACAGGGGTGAACACTGAAGCTTTCTTT
clone_size: few; d_call: .; j_call: TRBJ2-1; v_call: TRBV28; cdr3_aa: CASSLSWGVGYNEQFF; cdr3_nt: TGTGCCAGCTCCCTCAGCTGGGGGGTCGGGTACAATGAGCAGTTCTTC
clone_size: .; d_call: .; j_call: TRBJ2-7; v_call: TRBV4-1; cdr3_aa: CASSHASGSQYEQYF; cdr3_nt: TGCGCCAGCAGCCACGCAAGTGGGAGTCAATACGAGCAGTACTTC
clone_size: .; d_call: .; j_call: TRBJ2-7; v_call: TRBV9; cdr3_aa: CASSVVGGEQYF; cdr3_nt: TGTGCCAGCAGCGTAGTTGGGGGTGAGCAGTACTTC
clone_size: few; d_call: TRBD2; j_call: TRBJ2-4; v_call: TRBV7-2; cdr3_aa: CASTRGEGNIQYF; cdr3_nt: TGTGCCAGCACCAGAGGGGAGGGAAACATTCAGTACTTC
clone_size: few; d_call: .; j_call: TRBJ2-1; v_call: TRBV7-8; cdr3_aa: CASSPTEYNEQFF; cdr3_nt: TGTGCCAGCAGCCCTACCGAGTACAATGAGCAGTTCTTC
clone_size: .; d_call: .; j_call: TRBJ1-4; v_call: TRBV7-9; cdr3_aa: CASSLATGLVDEKLFF; cdr3_nt: TGTGCCAGCAGCTTAGCCACGGGACTTGTGGATGAAAAACTGTTTTTT
clone_size: many; d_call: .; j_call: TRBJ1-2; v_call: TRBV7-2; cdr3_aa: CASSPRDVGGYTF; cdr3_nt: TGTGCCAGCAGCCCCCGGGACGTCGGAGGCTACACCTTC
clone_size: .; d_call: .; j_call: TRBJ2-1; v_call: TRBV2; cdr3_aa: CASRGWNNEQFF; cdr3_nt: TGTGCCAGCAGGGGCTGGAACAATGAGCAGTTCTTC